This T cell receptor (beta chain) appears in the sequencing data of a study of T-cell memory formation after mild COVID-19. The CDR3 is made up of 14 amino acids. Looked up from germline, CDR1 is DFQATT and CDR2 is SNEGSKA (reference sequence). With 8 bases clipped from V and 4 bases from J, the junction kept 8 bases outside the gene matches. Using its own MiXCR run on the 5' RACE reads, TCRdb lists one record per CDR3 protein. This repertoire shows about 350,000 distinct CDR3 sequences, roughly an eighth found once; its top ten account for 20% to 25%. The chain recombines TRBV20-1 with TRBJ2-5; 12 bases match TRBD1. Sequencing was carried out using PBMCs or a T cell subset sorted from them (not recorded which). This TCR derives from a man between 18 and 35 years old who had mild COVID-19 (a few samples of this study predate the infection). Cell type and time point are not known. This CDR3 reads CSHPGTGGGETQYF. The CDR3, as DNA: TGCAGTCATCCCGGGACAGGGGGCGGAGAGACCCAGTACTTC.